This is a list of T cell receptor beta chains from one sample in a study of spatial heterogeneity in lung cancer. TCRdb reprocessed the 5' RACE reads via MiXCR and lists one record per CDR3 protein. This table holds around 6,700 distinct CDR3 sequences, about 7% found once. This specimen was PBMCs, taken at surgery. These receptors were collected from a male donor with early-stage non-small cell lung cancer. CDR3s include the opening cysteine and the closing phenylalanine or tryptophan. The order of the fields is CDR3 DNA, CDR3 protein, D gene, J gene, clone size, V gene. A D gene is named only where the DNA matches it firmly. For some rows the clone size is stated as once, few or many, or as a class when expanded; others skip it.

TGCAGTGCCACGGACGGGGGGAGGGAGCCCTACGAGCAGTACTTC CSATDGGREPYEQYF TRBD2 TRBJ2-7 many TRBV20-1
TGTGCCAGCAGCCCAACTGACAGGGGTGTTAAAGGCTACACCTTC CASSPTDRGVKGYTF TRBD1 TRBJ1-2 NA TRBV3-1
TGTGCCAGCACCATGACTAGCGGGAGGCTAGAGACCCAGTACTTC CASTMTSGRLETQYF TRBD2 TRBJ2-5 many TRBV6-5
TGTGCCAGCACCCCATCATCAGGGACCGGGGAGCTGTTTTTT CASTPSSGTGELFF NA TRBJ2-2 many TRBV6-6
TGTGCCAGCAGTTTCCCCGGGACAGGGGTTCCCGGCTACACCTTC CASSFPGTGVPGYTF TRBD1 TRBJ1-2 many TRBV28
TGTGCCAGCAGCTTGGGGTCTGCTAGCGGGAGGGTAAATGAGCAGTTCTTC CASSLGSASGRVNEQFF TRBD2 TRBJ2-1 many TRBV13
TGCAGTGCTAGTCTTCTGAAGAACACTGAAGCTTTCTTT CSASLLKNTEAFF NA TRBJ1-1 many TRBV20-1
TGTGCCAGCAGCGGGGTGATCGGGGAGGATTCACCCCTCCACTTT CASSGVIGEDSPLHF NA TRBJ1-6 many TRBV5-6
TGTGCCAGCAGCCTAAAGGCTTCAGGGAGCTCCTATAATTCACCCCTCCACTTT CASSLKASGSSYNSPLHF NA TRBJ1-6 many TRBV27
TGTGCCAGCAGCGAGCCTCCGACAGGGAGCACAGATACGCAGTATTTT CASSEPPTGSTDTQYF TRBD1 TRBJ2-3 many TRBV9
TGTGCCATCAGTCCCGGTCCGGGACTGGGCGCAACTAATGAAAAACTGTTTTTT CAISPGPGLGATNEKLFF NA TRBJ1-4 many TRBV10-3
TGCAGTGCACCCCGTGGTGCGGGAGACAATGAGCAGTTCTTC CSAPRGAGDNEQFF TRBD2 TRBJ2-1 many TRBV20-1
TGTGCCACCAGTGAGAGGGGGCCTAATCAGCCCCAGCATTTT CATSERGPNQPQHF TRBD1 TRBJ1-5 many TRBV24-1
TGTGCCAGCAGCAAAGACTATCAGGGCGGGGAAAAACTGTTTTTT CASSKDYQGGEKLFF NA TRBJ1-4 NA TRBV3-1
TGCAGTGCTAGTGTTCCAGGGGGCGCGTATGGCTACACCTTC CSASVPGGAYGYTF TRBD1 TRBJ1-2 many TRBV20-1
TGTGCCAGCAGCCGGACTAGCGGGGTCGTCTACGAGCAGTACTTC CASSRTSGVVYEQYF TRBD2 TRBJ2-7 many TRBV7-2
TGCGCCAGCAGCTTGGTTCCAGGGTTGTGGACCGGGGAGCTGTTTTTT CASSLVPGLWTGELFF NA TRBJ2-2 medium-sized TRBV5-1
TGTGCCAGCAGTTATGCAGGGCACGCCGGGGAGCTGTTTTTT CASSYAGHAGELFF NA TRBJ2-2 few TRBV6-6
TGTGCCAGCAGCTCGCAGGGGGTGATCTCCTACGAGCAGTACTTC CASSSQGVISYEQYF TRBD1 TRBJ2-7 many TRBV7-8
TGTGCCAGCAGCTTAGCTCCCCGCTATGGCTACACCTTC CASSLAPRYGYTF NA TRBJ1-2 many TRBV7-2
TGTGCCAGTAGTATAAGGCAGGGAGACAGCGAGACCCAGTACTTC CASSIRQGDSETQYF NA TRBJ2-5 few TRBV19
TGTGCCACCAGCAGAGCGGTTAGCACAGATACGCAGTATTTT CATSRAVSTDTQYF NA TRBJ2-3 many TRBV15
TGTGCCAGCAGTCCAAGGACTAGCTCTTACAATGAGCAGTTCTTC CASSPRTSSYNEQFF TRBD2 TRBJ2-1 few TRBV12-3/TRBV12-4
TGTGCCAGCAGGGTCTTAGAACCGGGGATTCCAGATACGCAGTATTTT CASRVLEPGIPDTQYF NA TRBJ2-3 many TRBV2
TGTGCCAGCAGCGGATCGGGGGATAGCAATCAGCCCCAGCATTTT CASSGSGDSNQPQHF NA TRBJ1-5 many TRBV21-1
TGTGCCAGCAGCCAAGATTCGAGGGGCTCTGGAAACACCATATATTTT CASSQDSRGSGNTIYF NA TRBJ1-3 many TRBV4-2
TGTGCCAGTACCACGGCTGCAGGGAACACCGGGGAGCTGTTTTTT CASTTAAGNTGELFF NA TRBJ2-2 NA TRBV19
TGTGCCTGGATTTCCCGGGACGGAGGCCACTACGAGCAGTACTTC CAWISRDGGHYEQYF NA TRBJ2-7 few TRBV30
TGTGCCGTGGCAGGGGGCGAGCAGTTCTTC CAVAGGEQFF TRBD1 TRBJ2-1 many TRBV10-3
TGTGCCAGCAGCTTGAGACAGATGGAGTTCTTC CASSLRQMEFF NA TRBJ2-1 many TRBV7-9
TGTGCCAGCAGCGCCGGGAGGATGAAAGAGACCCAGTACTTC CASSAGRMKETQYF TRBD2 TRBJ2-5 many TRBV2
TGTGCCAGCAGTCCGGGGCTTCGAAGCGCTGAAGCTTTCTTT CASSPGLRSAEAFF NA TRBJ1-1 many TRBV12-3/TRBV12-4
TGTGCCAGCAGCAAAGGAGGCGGAAGCTCCTACGAGCAGTACTTC CASSKGGGSSYEQYF NA TRBJ2-7 many TRBV5-4
TGCGCCAGCAGCCCTGGAGGCGGACAGATCTACAATGAGCAGTTCTTC CASSPGGGQIYNEQFF NA TRBJ2-1 many TRBV5-1
TGCAGTGCTAGAGATTTAGCGGGAGCGTACAATGAGCAGTTCTTC CSARDLAGAYNEQFF TRBD2 TRBJ2-1 many TRBV20-1
TGTGCCAGCAGCTCGGGACGAGGGAACATTCAGTACTTC CASSSGRGNIQYF NA TRBJ2-4 many TRBV7-2
TGCGCCAGTACGGGACACCTTAATGAAAAACTGTTTTTT CASTGHLNEKLFF NA TRBJ1-4 medium-sized TRBV10-2
TGTGCCAGCATGCCGGGCGGGCCGGGCGAGCAGTACTTC CASMPGGPGEQYF NA TRBJ2-7 many TRBV2
TGTGCCAGCAGTTCCCAACAGGGCAGGAGGCCCTACACCTTC CASSSQQGRRPYTF NA TRBJ1-2 many TRBV27
TGTGCCAGCAGCCAAAAATACGGGGAAGAGACCCAGTACTTC CASSQKYGEETQYF NA TRBJ2-5 many TRBV3-1
TGTGCTAGTGGTTTGTACCCGGGAGGTACCCGACATGGAACTTTCTTT CASGLYPGGTRHGTFF NA TRBJ1-1 many TRBV12-5
TGTGCCAGCAGCCAAGAACTCCGGGACAAGGAATATTTT CASSQELRDKEYF NA TRBJ1-3 many TRBV4-2
TGTGCCAGCAGCCCTCCGGGACTCGTCACTGAAGCTTTCTTT CASSPPGLVTEAFF NA TRBJ1-1 few TRBV3-1
TGTGCCAGCACGACGACTCGGGACGGGGACAATGAGCAGTTCTTC CASTTTRDGDNEQFF NA TRBJ2-1 many TRBV2
TGTGCCAGCAGTGAAATGGGACTAGCATCGGATACGCAGTATTTT CASSEMGLASDTQYF TRBD2 TRBJ2-3 many TRBV2
TGTGCCAGCAGCCTCCCCAGGACAGGGGACACTGAAGCTTTCTTT CASSLPRTGDTEAFF TRBD1 TRBJ1-1 many TRBV6-2/TRBV6-3
TGCAGTGCTAGAGTTGACAGGGGGGACAATGAGCAGTTCTTC CSARVDRGDNEQFF TRBD1 TRBJ2-1 many TRBV20-1
TGTGCCAGCAGCTTAGGACAGGCAACTAATGAAAAACTGTTTTTT CASSLGQATNEKLFF NA TRBJ1-4 many TRBV7-9
TGTGCTAGCAGCTTAGTGGGGAGAGGAGAGACCCAGTACTTC CASSLVGRGETQYF NA TRBJ2-5 many TRBV7-7
TGTGCCATCAGTGACGGACAGAGCACAGATACGCAGTATTTT CAISDGQSTDTQYF NA TRBJ2-3 many TRBV10-3
TGCGCCAGCAGTGCAGCGGGATCCTACGAGCAGTACTTC CASSAAGSYEQYF TRBD2 TRBJ2-7 NA TRBV10-1
TGCAGTGCAAGCAAAGACTCCTATAATTCACCCCTCCACTTT CSASKDSYNSPLHF NA TRBJ1-6 many TRBV20-1
TGCGCCAGCAGCTTGCGGATACAGGGTAATTCACCCCTCCACTTT CASSLRIQGNSPLHF NA TRBJ1-6 NA TRBV5-1
TGTGCCAGCAGTTCGGTGTATGGCTACACCTTC CASSSVYGYTF NA TRBJ1-2 NA TRBV28
TGTGCCAGCAGTACCCTCGACAGGGGAGATGGCTACACCTTC CASSTLDRGDGYTF TRBD1 TRBJ1-2 many TRBV28
TGTGCCAGTAGTGCCGGGCCCGGGGGCGGGGAGCTGTTTTTT CASSAGPGGGELFF NA TRBJ2-2 many TRBV19
TGCGCCAGCAGCTTGGTAGCGGGAGTCACAGATACGCAGTATTTT CASSLVAGVTDTQYF TRBD2 TRBJ2-3 many TRBV5-1
TGTGCCAGCTCACCACCGGGACAGGGGTACGAGCAGTACTTC CASSPPGQGYEQYF TRBD1 TRBJ2-7 many TRBV18